The 23 T cell receptor beta chains in this list originate from one sample, sequenced in a study of cytomegalovirus exposure and HLA in healthy donors (TCRdb year 2017). Library prep was done by the immunoSEQ multiplex PCR assay. A mixture of 60 forward primers for TCR Vbeta segments and 13 reverse primers for TCR Jbeta segments was used in the multiplex PCR. Held by TCRdb, this immuneACCESS table contains in-frame sequences only and omits some clones. Under half of the omission traces to an unresolved V gene where checked; the cause of the rest is unknown. In all, the sample holds 150,000 or so clones, and 60% to 80% of those were seen once. The leading ten clones occupy roughly 0.68% of the sample. The sequencing input was PBMCs. Receptors originate from a male donor in good health and CMV-seronegative.

This rearrangement joins TRBV6-5 to TRBJ2-5, with TRBD2 identical over 10 bases. The CDR3 consists of 15 residues. Germline assignment: CDR1 MNHEY and CDR2 SVGAGI. Trimming cost V 5 bases and J 0 bases; bases outside gene matches: 3. The DNA for the CDR3 is TGTGCCAGCAGTCCTAGCGGGGGCTACCAAGAGACCCAGTACTTC. Amino acids: CASSPSGGYQETQYF.

This clone was counted only a few times. This chain connects TRBV5-1 to TRBJ2-7, with D perhaps TRBD1 (5 bases). The CDR3 spans 13 residues. V was clipped by 5 bases and J by 2 bases, with 11 bases between them. Germline V lookup: CDR1 SGHRS, CDR2 YFSETQ. Written as DNA, the CDR3 is TGCGCCAGCAGGGGGCTTCAGCCCTACGAGCAGTACTTC. Translation gives CASRGLQPYEQYF.

This clone was recorded only once. The chain uses TRBV5-6 and TRBJ2-7, with 9 nucleotides matching TRBD1. V shed 4 bases, J shed 5 bases, and the junction held 13 bases outside the gene matches. This CDR3 comprises 16 residues. The germline V gene has CDR1 SGHDT and CDR2 YYEEEE. The CDR3 loop is CASSRLIGTGNHEQYF. As DNA, the CDR3 is TGTGCCAGCAGCCGACTTATTGGGACAGGGAACCACGAGCAGTACTTC.

A note on this clone: At one of its ends the junction is not consistent with the germline gene, which may arise from a read error. The chain is built from TRBV10-3 and TRBJ1-4; D remains unclear. From germline, CDR1 is ENHRY and CDR2 SYGVKD. This CDR3 spans 13 amino acids. The CDR3 spells CAITEQTNEKLFF. CDR3 sequence (DNA): TGTGCCATCACTGAGCAGACTAATGAAAAACTGTTTTTT.

The genes are TRBV7-6 and TRBJ1-1; 8 bases line up with TRBD1. This CDR3 comprises 18 residues. The J segment lost 5 bases and the V segment lost 1 base, leaving 15 bases of the junction unmatched. Germline V gene sequence: CDR1 SGHVS, CDR2 FNYEAQ. The CDR3 DNA reads TGTGCCAGCAGCTTAGGTCGGACAGGGACTTTAGAGGAAACTGAAGCTTTCTTT. Translation: CASSLGRTGTLEETEAFF. The full variable domain, rest sourced from reference TRBV7-6 and TRBJ1-1, is GAGVSQSPRYKVTKRGQDVALRCDPISGHVSLYWYRQALGQGPEFLTYFNYEAQQDKSGLPNDRFSAERPEGSISTLTIQRTEQRDSAMYRCASSLGRTGTLEETEAFFGQGTRLTVV.

This clone has a handful of counts. This chain links TRBV14 with TRBJ1-5; TRBD1 agrees at 9 bases. After removal of 4 bases from V and 2 bases from J, the junction contained 12 bases not matched to a gene. Germline V gene data show CDR1 as SGHDN and CDR2 as FVKESK. The CDR3 length is 18 residues. CDR3 protein: CASSLIRDRVQGNQPQHF. The CDR3 nucleotides read TGTGCCAGCAGCCTTATTCGGGACAGGGTACAGGGCAATCAGCCCCAGCATTTT.

The chain couples TRBV6-1 to TRBJ2-7; 9 bases match TRBD1. V was clipped by 4 bases and J by 2 bases; unmatched bases: 6. Germline V gene sequence: CDR1 MNHNS, CDR2 SASEGT. This CDR3 contains 15 residues. The CDR3 protein is CASSVAGQGPYEQYF. CDR3 coding DNA: TGTGCCAGCAGTGTCGCGGGACAGGGACCCTACGAGCAGTACTTC.

This clone occurred a few times. The chain links TRBV7-2 to TRBJ2-1; 7 bases agree with TRBD2. The V gene end was trimmed by 3 bases and the J gene end by 1 base; junction bases not matched to a gene: 0. Germline V lookup: CDR1 SGHTA, CDR2 FQGNSA. The CDR3 sequence is 14 residues long. The CDR3 loop is CASSFGGSYNEQFF. CDR3 nucleotide sequence: TGTGCCAGCAGCTTCGGGGGGTCCTACAATGAGCAGTTCTTC.

This sequence joins TRBV18 and TRBJ2-4; the D gene is possibly TRBD2 (6 bases). The CDR3 consists of 13 residues. Germline assignment: CDR1 KGHSH and CDR2 LQKENI. Between the trimmed V and J ends, which lost 6 bases and 2 bases, there was a span of 8 bases. The chain's CDR3 is CASSGGSKNIQYF. CDR3 in DNA: TGTGCCAGCTCGGGAGGCTCCAAAAACATTCAGTACTTC.

V and J are TRBV4-1 and TRBJ2-1, with 8 bases fitting TRBD1. Germline V gene lookup returns CDR1 MGHRA and CDR2 YSYEKL. The V gene end was trimmed by 5 bases and the J gene end by 5 bases; junction bases not matched to a gene: 8. The CDR3 spans 15 residues. CDR3 protein: CASSSTGVGDNEQFF. The DNA for the CDR3 is TGCGCCAGCAGCTCGACAGGGGTCGGAGACAATGAGCAGTTCTTC.

The chain links TRBV6-5 to TRBJ2-3, with TRBD1 identical over 9 bases. CDR3 length: 12 amino acids. Germline V lookup: CDR1 MNHEY, CDR2 SVGAGI. The trim removed 7 bases at V and 13 bases at J, leaving 9 bases unmatched. For the CDR3, the DNA is TGTGCCAGCATTGACGGGGACAGGGAGAAGTATTTT. Translating it yields CASIDGDREKYF.

The gene calls are TRBV5-1 and TRBJ1-2; 9 bases fit TRBD1. CDR1 is SGHRS, CDR2 YFSETQ, per germline. The trim removed 0 bases at V and 6 bases at J, leaving 3 bases unmatched. This CDR3 has 14 amino acids. In DNA, the CDR3 is TGCGCCAGCAGCTTGGTTGGGACAGGGAATGGCTACACCTTC. This gives the protein CASSLVGTGNGYTF.

The V and J genes are TRBV12-2 and TRBJ1-2; the D call in the table, TRBD1, was not verified against the DNA. TRBV12-2 is tagged as a pseudogene. There are 13 residues in the CDR3. CDR3 loop: CASRYTGLRGYTF. The CDR3 nucleotides read TGTGCAAGTCGTTATACAGGGTTGCGGGGCTACACCTTC.

The chain joins TRBV5-1 to TRBJ2-3; 10 nucleotides match TRBD2. The CDR3 totals 15 residues. Germline CDR1 and CDR2: SGHRS and YFSETQ. The V segment lost 2 bases and the J segment 5 bases; nucleotides outside the gene matches: 5. The CDR3 DNA is TGCGCCAGCAGCTTAACTAGCGGGATCTTAGATACGCAGTATTTT. This translates into CASSLTSGILDTQYF.

The chain joins TRBV7-2 to TRBJ2-4; possible D gene TRBD1, 5 bases. This CDR3 has 17 residues. V lost 2 bases to trimming and J lost 0 bases, with 14 bases between them. Per germline, CDR1 SGHTA and CDR2 FQGNSA. The CDR3 here is CASSLKGQLLAKNIQYF. CDR3 bases: TGTGCCAGCAGCTTAAAGGGGCAGCTACTAGCCAAAAACATTCAGTACTTC.

The CDR3 DNA reads TGTGCCAGCAGCGTAGGGGCAGGGGGCTTTCGAACTGAAGCTTTCTTT. It is translated as CASSVGAGGFRTEAFF. The V and J genes are TRBV9 and TRBJ1-1; 8 bases map to TRBD1. V was clipped by 0 bases and J by 5 bases; unmatched bases: 9. CDR3 length: 16 amino acids. Germline CDR1 is SGDLS and CDR2 is YYNGEE. Full variable domain (rest looked up from reference TRBV9 and TRBJ1-1): DSGVTQTPKHLITATGQRVTLRCSPRSGDLSVYWYQQSLDQGLQFLIQYYNGEERAKGNILERFSAQQFPDLHSELNLSSLELGDSALYFCASSVGAGGFRTEAFFGQGTRLTVV.

This rearrangement joins TRBV6-5 to TRBJ2-3; D remains unclear. Germline CDR1 and CDR2: MNHEY and SVGAGI. The CDR3 covers 12 residues. Trimming cost V 6 bases and J 4 bases, with 8 bases left between them. CDR3 in DNA: TGTGCCAGCAGGGCGGATCCAGATACGCAGTATTTT. Protein product: CASRADPDTQYF.

The J gene is TRBJ1-3, the V gene TRBV7-2, with TRBD1 as a possible D gene (5 bases). The CDR3 loop spans 13 amino acids. Trimming removed 7 bases at V and 1 base at J, with 8 bases between. Germline-derived CDR1 and CDR2 are SGHTA and FQGNSA. The CDR3 here is CASTQGSGNTIYF. The CDR3 nucleotides are TGTGCCAGCACCCAGGGATCTGGAAACACCATATATTTT.

This clone was recorded once. This chain connects TRBV6-4 to TRBJ1-6, with a tentative D call TRBD1 (6 bases). The CDR3 has 15 amino acids. V lost 3 bases to trimming and J lost 7 bases, with 13 bases between them. Germline V gene data show CDR1 as MRHNA and CDR2 as SNTAGT. CDR3 coding DNA: TGTGCCAGCAGTGAGACCGGACAGAAGAATTCACCCCTCCACTTT. It yields the protein CASSETGQKNSPLHF.

The V call is TRBV6-5, the J call TRBJ1-2, with a possible D match to TRBD1 (5 bases). Between the trimmed V and J ends, which lost 6 bases and 2 bases, there was a span of 16 bases. Germline V CDR1 and CDR2: MNHEY, SVGAGI. The CDR3 has 15 residues. The CDR3 loop is CASRSTTRQNYGYTF. The CDR3 DNA sequence: TGTGCCAGCAGAAGTACGACAAGACAGAACTATGGCTACACCTTC.

The chain is built from TRBV19 and TRBJ2-5; 7 bases match TRBD2. Germline V gives CDR1 LNHDA, CDR2 SQIVND (reference sequence). J lost 1 base, V lost 6 bases, and 11 bases had no gene match. This CDR3 region has 16 residues. The CDR3 nucleotides are TGTGCCAGTAGCCGCCCTAGCGGCTCCCCCCAAGAGACCCAGTACTTC. It encodes CASSRPSGSPQETQYF. Full variable domain (rest looked up from reference TRBV19 and TRBJ2-5): DGGITQSPKYLFRKEGQNVTLSCEQNLNHDAMYWYRQDPGQGLRLIYYSQIVNDFQKGDIAEGYSVSREKKESFPLTVTSAQKNPTAFYLCASSRPSGSPQETQYFGPGTRLLVL.

The rearrangement uses TRBV5-1 and TRBJ2-7, with 8 bases fitting TRBD2. CDR1 and CDR2 (germline): SGHRS, YFSETQ. This CDR3 contains 17 residues. The trim removed 3 bases at V and 0 bases at J, leaving 11 bases unmatched. The CDR3 nucleotides are TGCGCCAGCAGCTCAAACTCGGGAGGGGCCTACTCCTACGAGCAGTACTTC. Translating gives CASSSNSGGAYSYEQYF. Full variable domain (rest looked up from reference TRBV5-1 and TRBJ2-7): KAGVTQTPRYLIKTRGQQVTLSCSPISGHRSVSWYQQTPGQGLQFLFEYFSETQRNKGNFPGRFSGRQFSNSRSEMNVSTLELGDSALYLCASSSNSGGAYSYEQYFGPGTRLTVT.

The chain employs TRBV2 and TRBJ1-1; D gene ambiguous. The ends were cut back, 5 bases at V and 1 base at J, with 14 bases in the middle. This CDR3 is built from 15 residues. Per germline, CDR1 SNHLY and CDR2 FYNNEI. In DNA, the CDR3 is TGTGCCAGCAGTAAGACATCGCCGTCGAACACTGAAGCTTTCTTT. Amino acids: CASSKTSPSNTEAFF.